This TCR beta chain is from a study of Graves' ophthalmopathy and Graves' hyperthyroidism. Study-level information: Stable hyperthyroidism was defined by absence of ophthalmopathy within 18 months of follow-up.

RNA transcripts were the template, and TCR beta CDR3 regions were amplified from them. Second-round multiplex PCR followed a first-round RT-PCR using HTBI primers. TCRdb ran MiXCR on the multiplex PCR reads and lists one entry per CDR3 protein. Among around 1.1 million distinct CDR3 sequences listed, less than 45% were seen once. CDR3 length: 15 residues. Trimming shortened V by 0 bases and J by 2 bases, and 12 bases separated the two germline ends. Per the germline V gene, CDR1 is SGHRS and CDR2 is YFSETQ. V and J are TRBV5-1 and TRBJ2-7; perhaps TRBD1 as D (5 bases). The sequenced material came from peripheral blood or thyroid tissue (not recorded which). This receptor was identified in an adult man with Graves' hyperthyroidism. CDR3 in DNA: TGCGCCAGCAGCTTGGTGGCAGGGAATGCCTACGAGCAGTACTTC. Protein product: CASSLVAGNAYEQYF.